The 10 T cell receptor beta chains below come from one sample, sequenced in a study of T-cell reconstitution after alpha-beta-depleted transplantation in children. Construction of the TCRbeta library involved unique molecular identifiers. TCRdb re-called the PCR reads with MiXCR, one entry per CDR3 protein. The sample consists of about 690,000 distinct CDR3 sequences, about 15% of them appearing once. The material sequenced was PBMCs from the stem cell graft donor, taken from the stem cell graft. The receptors here all came from a human donor who donated a stem cell graft to a child with acute myeloid leukemia.

In this sample, this clonotype turned up many times. The V and J genes are TRBV20-1 and TRBJ1-6, with D perhaps matching TRBD1 (5 bases). Germline V gene data show CDR1 as DFQATT and CDR2 as SNEGSKA (reference sequence). Trimming pared 0 bases from V and 5 bases from J, leaving 8 bases between. The CDR3 extends over 14 amino acids. The CDR3 sequence is CSARDRGDNSPLHF. The DNA for the CDR3 is TGCAGTGCTAGAGATAGGGGTGATAATTCACCCCTCCACTTT.

The chain combines TRBV20-1 with TRBJ1-6; TRBD1 might be the D (5 bases). V lost 1 base and J 0 bases, leaving 22 bases between the germline ends. This CDR3 region has 20 residues. Germline values: CDR1 DFQATT, CDR2 SNEGSKA (reference sequence). The CDR3 reads CSARVPGIGLRSSYNSPLHF. The CDR3 region has the DNA TGCAGTGCTAGAGTCCCAGGGATCGGATTGAGAAGCTCCTATAATTCACCCCTCCACTTT.

This clonotype was counted only a few times. The chain combines TRBV20-1 with TRBJ2-5; 10 bases agree with TRBD2. There are 15 residues in the CDR3. V was clipped by 1 base and J by 5 bases; unmatched bases: 7. CDR1 is DFQATT, CDR2 SNEGSKA, per germline (reference sequence). Here the CDR3 DNA reads TGCAGTGCTAGAGCTCCACTAGCGGGGATTGAGACCCAGTACTTC. It codes for CSARAPLAGIETQYF.

This clonotype was counted at least ten times. This chain uses TRBV7-2 with TRBJ2-1; 8 bases map to TRBD1. This CDR3 has 14 amino acids. CDR1 and CDR2 from the germline V gene are SGHTA and FQGNSA. V dropped 7 bases and J dropped 2; count of bases not matched to a gene: 4. The CDR3 DNA follows: TGTGCCAGCAACCAGGGGGCGACCTACAATGAGCAGTTCTTC. Protein product: CASNQGATYNEQFF.

This clonotype occurred many times. CDR3 amino acids: CSVVDSKETQYF. The CDR3 DNA reads TGCAGCGTGGTCGACTCGAAAGAGACCCAGTACTTC. The rearrangement links TRBV29-1 to TRBJ2-5, with D hard to call. Germline V lookup: CDR1 SQVTM, CDR2 ANQGSEA. Trimming stripped 6 bases from V and 3 bases from J, with 11 bases between. This CDR3 is 12 amino acids long.

With regard to this clonotype: Compared with germline, one end of the junction differs, possibly owing to a read error. The chain uses TRBV27 and TRBJ2-7, with 7 bases fitting TRBD1. Germline loops: CDR1 MNHEY, CDR2 SMNVEV (reference sequence). This CDR3 has 15 amino acids. The CDR3, as DNA: TGTGCCAGCAGTGCCCGCATGCAGGGGGTCGGCGAGCAGCACTTC. It is translated as CASSARMQGVGEQHF.

The gene calls are TRBV7-8 and TRBJ1-4; D uncertain. Trimming pared 1 base from V and 5 bases from J, leaving 14 bases between. Per the germline V gene, CDR1 is SGHVS and CDR2 is FQNEAQ. The CDR3 covers 16 residues. The CDR3 reads CASSLVARGWNEKLFF. The CDR3 bases are TGTGCCAGCAGCTTAGTGGCGAGAGGGTGGAATGAAAAACTGTTTTTT.

At least ten counts were recorded for this clonotype. The rearrangement joins TRBV20-1 to TRBJ2-3; maybe TRBD2 (6 bases). The germline V and J ends were trimmed by 0 bases and 3 bases, with 13 bases remaining between them. CDR1 is DFQATT, CDR2 SNEGSKA, per germline (reference sequence). The CDR3 runs to 15 residues. The DNA for the CDR3 is TGCAGTGCTAGAGATTCGGGGGAGTCTACAGATACGCAGTATTTT. Amino acids: CSARDSGESTDTQYF.

The J gene is TRBJ2-1, the V gene TRBV20-1; D is undetermined. Trimming removed 6 bases from V and 5 bases from J, with 20 bases in between. This CDR3 comprises 15 residues. Germline V gene data show CDR1 as DFQATT and CDR2 as SNEGSKA (reference sequence). The CDR3 nucleotides read TGCAGTGCCCGAGGAGCAGATAGTCGTGACAATGAGCAGTTCTTC. Residues: CSARGADSRDNEQFF.

Only a few counts were recorded for this clonotype. The rearrangement links TRBV6-5 to TRBJ2-3; D might be TRBD1 (6 bases). This CDR3 is 17 amino acids long. Trimming took 2 bases from V and 4 from J, leaving 19 bases between them. Germline CDR1 and CDR2: MNHEY and SVGAGI. In nucleotides, the CDR3 is TGTGCCAGCAGTTACCGTCATAAGGGGGAAGGCCCAGATACGCAGTATTTT. It codes for CASSYRHKGEGPDTQYF.